Listed below are T cell receptor beta chains from one sample, sequenced in a study of T cells in Graves' hyperthyroidism and ophthalmopathy. Using its own MiXCR run on the multiplex PCR reads, TCRdb lists one record per CDR3 protein. In the table there are hundreds of thousands of distinct CDR3 sequences, about 20% of which are singletons. Sequenced: blood. The receptors shown here come from a woman aged 65 to 85 with Graves' ophthalmopathy. CDR3s include the opening cysteine and the closing phenylalanine or tryptophan.

v_gene: TRBV19
CDR3aa: CASSIGGRAQTYNEQFF

v_gene: TRBV20-1
CDR3aa: CSPGERWNEQFF

v_gene: TRBV6-1
CDR3aa: CASSSDSYATEAFF

v_gene: TRBV12-3/TRBV12-4
CDR3aa: CASSLRDGYGYTF

v_gene: TRBV2
CDR3aa: CASSGTVNSNQPQHF

v_gene: TRBV25-1
CDR3aa: CASSHYRAGGYEKLFF

v_gene: TRBV5-1
CDR3aa: CASSYSLAGEGEQYF

v_gene: TRBV4-2
CDR3aa: CASSQDSTDYGYTF

v_gene: TRBV15
CDR3aa: CATSGLSGSFTTDTQYF

v_gene: TRBV30
CDR3aa: CAWSVRQETQYF

v_gene: TRBV12-3/TRBV12-4
CDR3aa: CASSSFGTDTQYF

v_gene: TRBV9
CDR3aa: CASSVGSSGIRSNEQFF

v_gene: TRBV2
CDR3aa: CASSYRGTGGDYTF

v_gene: TRBV7-2
CDR3aa: CASSLAQGQANYGYTF

v_gene: TRBV18
CDR3aa: CASSRGGGSADTQYF

v_gene: TRBV19
CDR3aa: CASSSYRDSRSGNTIYF

v_gene: TRBV12-3/TRBV12-4
CDR3aa: CASSLPLGGRAFF

v_gene: TRBV7-9
CDR3aa: CASSSLAGGLGETQYF

v_gene: TRBV28
CDR3aa: CASSRSRGRQPQHF

v_gene: TRBV5-4
CDR3aa: CASSKATSYNEQFF

v_gene: TRBV7-9
CDR3aa: CASSLLTGDTQYF

v_gene: TRBV30
CDR3aa: CAWTGIDEQFF

v_gene: TRBV12-3/TRBV12-4
CDR3aa: CASSLGGQGAYNEQFF

v_gene: TRBV5-1
CDR3aa: CASSFSGSPNEKLFF

v_gene: TRBV24-1
CDR3aa: CATSDSRDGTYNEQFF

v_gene: TRBV28
CDR3aa: CASTRPPDSYEQYF

v_gene: TRBV7-2
CDR3aa: CASSLGAGGGTDTQYF

v_gene: TRBV11-2
CDR3aa: CASSLVAGETQYF

v_gene: TRBV27
CDR3aa: CASSLRPSGGNTGELFF

v_gene: TRBV29-1
CDR3aa: CSIRLAGAISTDTQYF

v_gene: TRBV7-8
CDR3aa: CASSSPRTPQTRRSEQYF